One and the same sample provided the 2 T cell receptor beta chains below, sequenced in a study of blood T cell repertoires in COVID-19. Clones were read by immunoSEQ multiplex PCR, and TCRdb kept only the in-frame ones, dropping some. The sample carries hundreds of thousands of clones, approximately 80% recorded once. Sequenced input: peripheral blood. Source of these receptors: a woman older than 75 with COVID-19, enrolled during active disease.

The V gene is TRBV2, the J gene TRBJ1-6, with D possibly being TRBD1 (6 bases). The germline V gene has CDR1 SNHLY and CDR2 FYNNEI. V lost 0 bases and J 9 bases, leaving 12 bases between the germline ends. This CDR3 has 15 amino acids. CDR3 sequence reads: CASSEAGQGSSPLHF. CDR3 in DNA: TGTGCCAGCAGTGAAGCAGGGCAGGGGAGTTCACCCCTCCACTTT.

The chain uses TRBV5-1 and TRBJ1-3; a possible D gene is TRBD1 (6 bases). From germline, CDR1 is SGHRS and CDR2 YFSETQ. CDR3 size: 15 residues. V was clipped by 0 bases and J by 2 bases, with 9 bases between them. The CDR3 region is CASSLGSGAGNTIYF. DNA for the CDR3: TGCGCCAGCAGCTTGGGGTCAGGGGCTGGAAACACCATATATTTT.